This T cell receptor (beta chain) was sequenced in a study of immune evolution from preneoplasia to lung adenocarcinoma. Overall study results and limits: KRAS-mutant nodules had the highest T cell clonality.

Turning to this clone: The antigen remains undetermined.

This CDR3 has 17 amino acids. CDR1 is LGHNA, CDR2 YSLEER, per germline. V was clipped by 0 bases and J by 3 bases, with 17 bases between them. Method: immunoSEQ multiplex PCR; TCRdb's copy keeps in-frame clones and lacks some. The repertoire consists of over 3,500 clones, with about 80% occurring once and the leading ten covering 11%. V and J are TRBV4-3 and TRBJ1-1; D uncertain. This clonotype originated in a person aged 65-85 years with lung adenocarcinoma. The source material was FFPE minimally invasive lung adenocarcinoma tissue. The CDR3, as DNA: TGCGCCAGCAGCCAAGATTCGCGGGGAATCTCGGACACTGAAGCTTTCTTT. Its protein product is CASSQDSRGISDTEAFF.